The 26 T cell receptor beta chains in this list originate from one sample, sequenced in a study of identical twins. TCRdb passed the 5' RACE reads through MiXCR, listing each CDR3 protein once. This table holds around 470,000 distinct CDR3 sequences, approximately 15% found once. The data also belong to a second study, concerning yellow fever vaccine responses in identical twins.

The sample was CD4+ T cells sorted from blood. These receptors were taken from a woman younger than 35 in good health.

This clonotype was detected many times. A read error may account for a junction end that differs from germline. The chain has TRBV5-1 and TRBJ2-7; D may be TRBD1 (5 bases). This CDR3 is built from 12 residues. The germline gives CDR1 SGHRS, CDR2 YFSETQ. The CDR3, as DNA: TGTGCCAGCAGCTCAGACAGCTACGAGCAGTACTTC. Translating gives CASSSDSYEQYF.

This clonotype was found many times. The chain has TRBV10-3 and TRBJ2-3; the D is unclear. Trimming cost V 0 bases and J 3 bases, with 10 bases left between them. Looked up from germline, CDR1 is ENHRY and CDR2 is SYGVKD. The CDR3 loop spans 15 amino acids. The CDR3 sequence is CAISESAVKTDTQYF. The CDR3 bases are TGTGCCATCAGTGAGTCGGCAGTGAAGACAGATACGCAGTATTTT.

The rearrangement joins TRBV24-1 to TRBJ2-5, with 7 bases aligning to TRBD2. The CDR3 spans 17 residues. The germline gives CDR1 KGHDR, CDR2 SFDVKD. V lost 1 base and J lost 0; bases outside the gene matches: 7. In DNA, the CDR3 is TGTGCCACCAGTGATTTACAGCGGGACCCGTACCAAGAGACCCAGTACTTC. Translating it yields CATSDLQRDPYQETQYF.

This chain uses TRBV7-2 with TRBJ2-5, with D possibly matching TRBD1 (6 bases). The CDR3 is made up of 18 amino acids. The V and J ends lost 0 bases and 8 bases respectively, with 25 bases between them. Germline CDR1 reads SGHTA; CDR2 reads FQGNSA. CDR3 bases: TGTGCCAGCAGCTTAGCAGTGGCAGGGGTAATCTCAAGGAGTACCCAGTACTTC. Its protein is CASSLAVAGVISRSTQYF.

This clonotype has just a few counts. This chain connects TRBV6-5 to TRBJ2-5; 7 bases fit TRBD1. Trimming at V came to 0 bases and at J to 2 bases, leaving 6 bases not matched to a gene. The CDR3 contains 16 residues. From germline, CDR1 is MNHEY and CDR2 SVGAGI. CDR3 DNA sequence: TGTGCCAGCAGTTACTCTCGACAGGGCAAGCAAGAGACCCAGTACTTC. This gives the protein CASSYSRQGKQETQYF.

The rearrangement links TRBV6-5 to TRBJ1-4; 11 nucleotides agree with TRBD1. This CDR3 contains 15 residues. Germline V gene sequence: CDR1 MNHEY, CDR2 SVGAGI. Germline trimming cut 3 bases from V and 7 bases from J; bases unmatched to any gene: 4. The CDR3 nucleotides are TGTGCCAGCAGTTATGGGACAGGGGGACGTGAAAAACTGTTTTTT. This codes for CASSYGTGGREKLFF.

This clonotype showed up just a few times. J is TRBJ2-3 and V is TRBV6-7, with 11 bases fitting TRBD2. TRBV6-7 is classed as an ORF, of uncertain function. The CDR3 sequence is 18 residues long. The junction had 11 bases not matched to a gene; V was cut back by 5 bases and J by 1 base. The CDR3, as DNA: TGTGCCAGCAGTCCCCTCGGACTAGCGGGCACCCGCACAGATACGCAGTATTTT. The encoded protein is CASSPLGLAGTRTDTQYF.

This clonotype occurred many times. A junction boundary mismatches the germline segment, possibly from a read error. The rearrangement uses TRBV7-2 and TRBJ2-2; D is unresolved. The CDR3 totals 14 residues. Germline values: CDR1 SGHTA, CDR2 FQGNSA. Here the CDR3 reads CASSLALNTGELFF. The CDR3 DNA reads TGCGCCAGCAGCTTGGCTCTAAACACCGGGGAGCTGTTTTTT.

The rearrangement links TRBV27 to TRBJ1-2; tentatively, D is TRBD1 (6 bases). The germline V gene encodes CDR1 MNHEY and CDR2 SMNVEV (reference sequence). The CDR3 has 14 amino acids. V dropped 7 bases and J dropped 8 bases, with 20 bases sitting between them. This CDR3 is CASKKQGAAGGYTF. The CDR3 region has the DNA TGTGCCAGCAAGAAACAGGGCGCTGCCGGGGGCTACACCTTC.

The J gene is TRBJ1-6, the V gene TRBV9, with D possibly TRBD1 on 5 matching bases. The V gene's germline CDR1 is SGDLS and CDR2 YYNGEE. This CDR3 is built from 15 residues. Between the trimmed V and J ends, which lost 0 bases and 8 bases, there was a span of 12 bases. CDR3 sequence reads: CASSVGGAVDSPLHF. The CDR3 coding sequence is TGTGCCAGCAGCGTAGGAGGGGCGGTGGATTCACCCCTCCACTTT.

The chain links TRBV7-2 to TRBJ2-7, with D possibly called TRBD1 or TRBD2 (5 bases each). The length of the CDR3 is 15 residues. Germline V gene lookup returns CDR1 SGHTA and CDR2 FQGNSA. V dropped 6 bases and J dropped 6 bases, with 21 bases sitting between them. This CDR3 reads CASRSAPGPTPEQYF. The DNA of the CDR3 is TGTGCCAGCAGAAGTGCCCCGGGACCAACCCCCGAGCAGTACTTC. Drawing the rest from reference TRBV7-2 and TRBJ2-7, the complete variable domain is GAGVSQSPSNKVTEKGKDVELRCDPISGHTALYWYRQSLGQGLEFLIYFQGNSAPDKSGLPSDRFSAERTGGSVSTLTIQRTQQEDSAVYLCASRSAPGPTPEQYFGPGTRLTVT.

This clonotype has more than one count but fewer than ten. J is TRBJ2-7 and V is TRBV7-2; 9 bases line up with TRBD2. V dropped 1 base and J dropped 7; count of bases not matched to a gene: 8. The CDR3 contains 15 residues. The germline gives CDR1 SGHTA, CDR2 FQGNSA. CDR3 region: CASSLEVAGVGEQYF. The CDR3 DNA follows: TGTGCCAGCAGCTTAGAGGTAGCGGGAGTCGGGGAGCAGTACTTC.

This clonotype appeared a few times. The V call is TRBV2, the J call TRBJ2-4; TRBD1 matches 7 bases. This CDR3 spans 13 amino acids. Trimming at V came to 4 bases and at J to 5 bases, leaving 2 bases not matched to a gene. The germline V gene has CDR1 SNHLY and CDR2 FYNNEI. CDR3 nucleotides: TGTGCCAGCAGTGGGCAGGGGGAAAACATTCAGTACTTC. Its translation: CASSGQGENIQYF.

This clonotype was observed a few times. The genes are TRBV12-3 or TRBV12-4 and TRBJ2-2; 7 positions agree with TRBD1. There are 14 residues in the CDR3. The V segment lost 6 bases and the J segment 4 bases; nucleotides outside the gene matches: 5. DNA for the CDR3: TGTGCCAGCAGATCACAGGGGTCCACCGGGGAGCTGTTTTTT. Its protein product is CASRSQGSTGELFF.

This clonotype was recorded a few times. The V gene is TRBV6-5, the J gene TRBJ2-6; D possibly uses TRBD1 or TRBD2 (6 bases each). This CDR3 contains 16 residues. V was trimmed by 2 bases and J by 6 bases, leaving 14 bases between them. CDR1 MNHEY and CDR2 SVGAGI come from the germline V gene. CDR3 bases: TGTGCCAGCAGTTACCGGGGGCAGGGCGAGGCCAACGTCCTGACTTTC. Protein sequence: CASSYRGQGEANVLTF.

CDR3 DNA: TGCGCCAGCAGCTTGGCGGGGACAGGGTTCACTGGGGCCAACGTCCTGACTTTC. This translates into CASSLAGTGFTGANVLTF. The chain links TRBV5-1 to TRBJ2-6; 9 bases agree with TRBD1. From germline, CDR1 is SGHRS and CDR2 YFSETQ. J gave up 2 bases and V 0 bases, and 6 bases lay outside the gene matches. The CDR3 is 18 amino acids.

This clonotype was counted only a few times. The chain combines TRBV2 with TRBJ2-7; 8 nucleotides agree with TRBD1. Unmatched junction bases numbered 2, after V lost 3 bases and J lost 1 base. Germline-derived CDR1 and CDR2 are SNHLY and FYNNEI. The CDR3 contains 14 residues. CDR3 DNA: TGTGCCAGCAGTGATCGGACAGGGTCCTACGAGCAGTACTTC. Its protein is CASSDRTGSYEQYF.

The V gene is TRBV24-1, the J gene TRBJ2-1; TRBD1 matches at 10 bases. Germline V gene lookup returns CDR1 KGHDR and CDR2 SFDVKD. V lost 8 bases, J lost 12 bases, and 9 bases stayed unmatched. The CDR3 consists of 13 residues. Written as DNA, the CDR3 is TGTGCCACCAAAGGACAGGGGGTGGATAGGCAGTTCTTC. This codes for CATKGQGVDRQFF.

This clonotype was seen at least ten times. This sequence joins TRBV24-1 and TRBJ2-3; D not certain. Trimming stripped 3 bases from V and 3 bases from J, with 6 bases between. The CDR3 spans 13 residues. Germline V CDR1 and CDR2: KGHDR, SFDVKD. The CDR3 region is CATSDRRTDTQYF. The DNA for the CDR3 is TGTGCCACCAGTGATAGGCGAACAGATACGCAGTATTTT.

This clonotype was detected a few times. This chain connects TRBV5-1 to TRBJ2-1; TRBD2 matches at 9 bases. J gave up 8 bases and V 4 bases, and 13 bases lay outside the gene matches. CDR3 length: 16 residues. CDR1 SGHRS and CDR2 YFSETQ come from the germline V gene. The CDR3 region has the DNA TGCGCCAGCAGCGGGCTCATAGCGGGAGAGGGGGATGAGCAGTTCTTC. It translates to CASSGLIAGEGDEQFF.

The gene calls are TRBV28 and TRBJ2-7; D gene ambiguous. Trimming shortened V by 7 bases and J by 3 bases, and 7 bases separated the two germline ends. The CDR3 consists of 11 residues. Germline CDR1 is MDHEN and CDR2 is SYDVKM. The chain's CDR3 is CASTSIYEQYF. The CDR3 DNA is TGTGCCAGCACCTCAATCTACGAGCAGTACTTC. Full variable domain (outside the CDR3, taken from reference TRBV28 and TRBJ2-7): DVKVTQSSRYLVKRTGEKVFLECVQDMDHENMFWYRQDPGLGLRLIYFSYDVKMKEKGDIPEGYSVSREKKERFSLILESASTNQTSMYLCASTSIYEQYFGPGTRLTVT.

The J gene is TRBJ2-1, the V gene TRBV6-1; 10 bases align to TRBD2. Germline CDR1 MNHNS, CDR2 SASEGT. The V and J ends lost 8 bases and 10 bases, in that order; junction bases with no gene match: 8. The CDR3 extends over 13 amino acids. The CDR3 DNA reads as TGTGCCAGCGGTATAGCGGGAGGAGGGGAGCAGTTCTTC. Protein sequence: CASGIAGGGEQFF.

As for this clonotype: The junction does not match germline at one end; this may be a read error. CDR3 nucleotides: TGTGCCAGTTCTGCCCAACAGACCCAGTACTTC. Its protein is CASSAQQTQYF. V is TRBV2 and J is TRBJ2-5; D gene uncertain. Per germline, CDR1 SNHLY and CDR2 FYNNEI. There are 11 residues in the CDR3.

This clonotype was seen a handful of times. The rearrangement uses TRBV29-1 and TRBJ2-3, with 9 positions matching TRBD2. The CDR3 has 15 amino acids. V gave up 6 bases and J gave up 4 bases; unmatched junction bases: 11. CDR1 and CDR2 from the germline V gene are SQVTM and ANQGSEA. CDR3 DNA: TGCAGCGTATTAGGACTAGCGTCTAACGCAGATACGCAGTATTTT. It codes for CSVLGLASNADTQYF.

This clonotype was recorded many times. This sequence joins TRBV29-1 and TRBJ2-3; the match to TRBD1 covers 12 bases. Germline V gives CDR1 SQVTM, CDR2 ANQGSEA. V shed 6 bases and J 4 bases; nucleotides not matched to a gene: 8. The CDR3 length is 15 residues. CDR3 in DNA: TGCAGCGTGGCCCGGGACAGGGGGCCCGCAGATACGCAGTATTTT. Amino acid sequence: CSVARDRGPADTQYF.

This chain uses TRBV28 with TRBJ2-7; 7 nucleotides match TRBD2. The CDR3 spans 13 residues. Germline V lookup: CDR1 MDHEN, CDR2 SYDVKM. V trimming: 7 bases; J trimming: 2 bases; junction bases outside the gene matches: 5. CDR3 sequence: CASIAAGAYEQYF. The CDR3 region has the DNA TGTGCCAGCATCGCGGCGGGAGCCTACGAGCAGTACTTC.